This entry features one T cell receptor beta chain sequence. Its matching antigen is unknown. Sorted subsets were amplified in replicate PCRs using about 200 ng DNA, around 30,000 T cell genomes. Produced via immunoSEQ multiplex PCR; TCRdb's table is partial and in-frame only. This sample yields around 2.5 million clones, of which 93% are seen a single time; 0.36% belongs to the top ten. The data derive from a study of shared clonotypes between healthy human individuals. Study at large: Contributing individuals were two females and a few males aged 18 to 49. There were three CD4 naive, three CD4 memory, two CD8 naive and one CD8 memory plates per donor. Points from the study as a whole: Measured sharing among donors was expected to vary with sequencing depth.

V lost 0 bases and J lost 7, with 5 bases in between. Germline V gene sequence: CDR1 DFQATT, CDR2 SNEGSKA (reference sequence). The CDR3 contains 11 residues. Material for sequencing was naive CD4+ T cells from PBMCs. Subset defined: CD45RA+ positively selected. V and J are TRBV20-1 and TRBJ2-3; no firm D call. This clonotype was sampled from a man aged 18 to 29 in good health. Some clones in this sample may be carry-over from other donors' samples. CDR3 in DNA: TGCAGTGCTAGAGAGGGAAATACGCAGTATTTT. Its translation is CSAREGNTQYF.